This TCR beta chain was identified in a study of blood T cell repertoires in COVID-19. In the study overall: The origin of the acute and convalescent COVID-19 samples was the United States, Italy and Spain. Sample material is recorded as cDNA or gDNA derived from T cells, B-cell-depleted T cells, or PBMCs.

Germline V CDR1 and CDR2: MDHEN, SYDVKM. The CDR3 is 13 residues long. In the original analysis: The assay estimated nucleated cells by amplifying reference gene primers. TCRdb's table, derived via immunoSEQ multiplex PCR, lists solely in-frame clones and lacks some. V, J and clone size reflect that table, while D and trimming were determined from the DNA. Seen here are 390,000 or so clones, around 90% observed once, and the top ten hold 6.5%. This chain connects TRBV28 to TRBJ1-2; D is perhaps TRBD1 (5 bases). The sequencing input was peripheral blood. This clonotype originated in a young man with active or convalescent COVID-19. The CDR3 coding sequence is TGTACGTCGGCGGGACGTACTAACTATGGCTACACCTTC. Its translation: CTSAGRTNYGYTF.